This TCR beta chain was found in a study of shared clonotypes between healthy human individuals. Profiling relied on immunoSEQ multiplex PCR, and the TCRdb table lists in-frame clones only, not all of them. The sample includes about 2,500,000 clones, 85% to 95% seen only once; the top ten take about 0.13%. The trim removed 5 bases at V and 8 bases at J, leaving 12 bases unmatched. The CDR3 extends over 15 amino acids. The germline V gene has CDR1 MNHEY and CDR2 SVGAGI. Study-level points and caveats: The study found lower generation probabilities in non-shared clonotypes than in those shared by all four donors.

As to this clone: The antigen is unknown.

The chain couples TRBV6-5 to TRBJ2-1, with 7 positions matching TRBD2. The TCR was taken from a man aged 18 to 29 in good health. The sequenced sample was naive CD4+ T cells sorted from blood. The sample's subset: CD45RA+ positively selected. The CDR3 DNA follows: TGTGCCAGCAGTCCCCGGACTAGTATCATCTATGAGCAGTTCTTC. Encoded protein: CASSPRTSIIYEQFF.